These T cell receptor beta chains were read from a single sample in a study of cytomegalovirus exposure and HLA in healthy donors. TCRdb's copy holds only in-frame clones and misses some; the assay was immunoSEQ multiplex PCR. The data contain under 150,000 clones, roughly 79% of them singletons. The source material was PBMCs. The receptors shown here come from a woman aged 45-60 years in good health and CMV-seronegative. Both conserved end residues are part of each CDR3. Each record gives: D gene, clone size, J gene, V gene, CDR3 DNA, CDR3 protein. A D gene is named only where the DNA matches it firmly. Clone size is given for some rows only: seen once, a few or many times, or a class if the clone is expanded.

. | . | TRBJ2-3 | TRBV29-1 | TGCAGCGTTGAAGGGATAGTTCGATCGACACGAACAGATACGCAGTATTTT | CSVEGIVRSTRTDTQYF
. | . | TRBJ1-2 | TRBV7-9 | TGTGCCAGCAGCTTGGGGGGTCCGACTAACTATGGCTACACCTTC | CASSLGGPTNYGYTF
. | . | TRBJ1-2 | TRBV5-6 | TGTGCCAGCAGCCCCGTCTCAGGGATTGCTGGCTACACCTTC | CASSPVSGIAGYTF
TRBD1 | . | TRBJ1-1 | TRBV6-6 | TGTGCCAGCAGTTATCTGACAGGGAAGAACACTGAAGCTTTCTTT | CASSYLTGKNTEAFF
. | . | TRBJ2-1 | TRBV19 | TGTGCCAGTAGTCCCCGGGGTCTATACAATGAGCAGTTCTTC | CASSPRGLYNEQFF
. | few | TRBJ2-3 | TRBV29-1 | TGCAGCGTTGGGGCAACAGGATCCACAGATACGCAGTATTTT | CSVGATGSTDTQYF
. | . | TRBJ1-5 | TRBV7-9 | TGTGCCAGCAGCCGAATGCCGACAGTGGACGATCAGCCCCAGCATTTT | CASSRMPTVDDQPQHF
. | once | TRBJ2-2 | TRBV4-3 | TGCGCCAGCAGCCAAGATCCTCGCACCGGGGAGCTGTTTTTT | CASSQDPRTGELFF
. | . | TRBJ2-1 | TRBV7-6 | TGTGCCAGCAGCCCCGGGATCCACAATGAGCAGTTCTTC | CASSPGIHNEQFF
TRBD1 | . | TRBJ1-5 | TRBV7-9 | TGTGCCAGCAGCTTAGACAGGGGGGAACAGCCCCAGAATTTT | CASSLDRGEQPQNF
TRBD1 | . | TRBJ2-5 | TRBV5-6 | TGTGCCAGCAGCCCGACAGGGGGCGATGAGACCCAGTACTTC | CASSPTGGDETQYF
. | once | TRBJ2-3 | TRBV29-1 | TGCAGCGTTGAACGGGGAGCGGGCGACACAGATACGCAGTATTTT | CSVERGAGDTDTQYF
. | . | TRBJ1-2 | TRBV28 | TGTGCCAGCAGCCTTGCCCGGGGTGGCTACACCTTC | CASSLARGGYTF
. | . | TRBJ1-2 | TRBV6-6 | TGTGCCAGCAGTTACTCGACGATACAGGGTGGTGGCTACACCTTC | CASSYSTIQGGGYTF
TRBD2 | once | TRBJ2-3 | TRBV15 | TGTGCCACCAAGGGACTAGCAACAGATACGCAGTATTTT | CATKGLATDTQYF
. | once | TRBJ1-2 | TRBV29-1 | TGCAGCGTTGTGACTGAAGGCTACACCTTC | CSVVTEGYTF
. | . | TRBJ1-1 | TRBV7-2 | TGTGCCAGCAGCCCGGCCAGGGGAGAAGCTTTCTTT | CASSPARGEAFF
. | once | TRBJ1-4 | TRBV5-1 | TGCGCCAGCAGCTTGGTAGGAGATCGTTATGAAAAATTGTTTTTT | CASSLVGDRYEKLFF
. | . | TRBJ2-1 | TRBV19 | TGTGCCAGTAGTATCGTCTCGGCGGGCTCCTACAATGAGCAGTTCTTC | CASSIVSAGSYNEQFF
TRBD2 | . | TRBJ2-1 | TRBV2 | TGTGCCATCCTGTCCTTAGCGGGACAAAACAATGAGCAGTTCTTC | CAILSLAGQNNEQFF
TRBD1 | . | TRBJ1-1 | TRBV25-1 | TGTGCCAGCAGTGAGACGGGACAGATAAACACTGAAGCTTTCTTT | CASSETGQINTEAFF
. | . | TRBJ2-5 | TRBV19 | TGTGCCAGTAGTATGGACCTAGCAATAGAGACCCAGTACTTC | CASSMDLAIETQYF
TRBD2 | . | TRBJ2-2 | TRBV4-1 | TGCGCCAGCAGCGACTTCGCGGGAGGGAACGGGGAGCTGTTTTTT | CASSDFAGGNGELFF
. | . | TRBJ2-7 | TRBV28 | TGTGCCAGCAGTTTACCGGGACAAAGCTCCTACGAGCAGTACTTC | CASSLPGQSSYEQYF
TRBD2 | . | TRBJ2-1 | TRBV14 | TGTGCCAGCAGCCATACCGGGACTAGCTGGATCGGTGAGCAGTTCTTC | CASSHTGTSWIGEQFF
TRBD2 | . | TRBJ2-3 | TRBV27 | TGTGCCAGCAGTTTTGGGGGACTAGCGGACACAGATACGCAGTATTTT | CASSFGGLADTDTQYF
TRBD1 | few | TRBJ1-2 | TRBV28 | TGTGCCAGCAGTCCTTGGGGACAGGGCTATGGCTACCCCTTC | CASSPWGQGYGYPF
TRBD1 | few | TRBJ1-2 | TRBV6-6 | TGTGCCAGCAGTTTCCCGGGACAGGGAATTGGCTACACCTTC | CASSFPGQGIGYTF
. | . | TRBJ2-1 | TRBV5-4 | TGTGCCAGCAGCTTGTATCGGGAAGCGGCCTACAATGAGCAGTTCTTC | CASSLYREAAYNEQFF